The rows below give T cell receptor beta chains drawn from one sample of a study of CD8 T cells in ankylosing spondylitis. TCRdb passed the 5' RACE reads through MiXCR, listing each CDR3 protein once. Found here are roughly 40,000 distinct CDR3 sequences, 4% of them singletons; the top ten hold 3% to 4%. Sample: blood, either unsorted or a sorted T cell fraction (not recorded which). The receptor source for this set is a female donor with ankylosing spondylitis or in good health (not recorded which). Each CDR3 is given with its conserved first and last residue. D genes are given only for firm matches. Clone size appears in some rows only: once, few, many, or a class for an expanded clone.

TRBV9	TRBJ2-5	many	TRBD2	TGTGCCAGCAGCGAACCCGGGACTAGCGAGACCCAGTACTTC	CASSEPGTSETQYF
TRBV9	TRBJ2-3	once	TRBD1	TGTGCCAGCAGCCGAACCGACATGACAGGGTTTTTAACAGATACGCAGTATTTT	CASSRTDMTGFLTDTQYF
TRBV9	TRBJ2-1	many	TRBD2	TGTGCCAGCAGCCCCCGGAGGACTAGCGGGTATAGCTCCTACAATGAGCAGTTCTTC	CASSPRRTSGYSSYNEQFF
TRBV9	TRBJ2-3	NA	TRBD2	TGTGCCAGCAGCGTAGTGGGCGGGGGAGTGCAGTATTTT	CASSVVGGGVQYF
TRBV9	TRBJ2-3	few	TRBD2	TGTGCCAGCAGCGTAGGGAGCGGGGGGGGTACAGATACGCAGTATTTT	CASSVGSGGGTDTQYF
TRBV9	TRBJ2-2	many	TRBD1	TGTGCCAGCAGCGCCCAGGGGGCGAACACCGGGGAGCTGTTTTTT	CASSAQGANTGELFF
TRBV9	TRBJ2-7	many	TRBD2	TGTGCCAGCAGCGTAGGGGGGGGGTTGTACGAGCAGTACTTC	CASSVGGGLYEQYF
TRBV9	TRBJ2-5	many	NA	TGTGCCAGCAGCGTAGATTCGGCACGTGGGTCCCAGTACTTC	CASSVDSARGSQYF
TRBV11-2	TRBJ2-7	many	NA	TGTGCCAGCAGCGACTCAGCCGGCGAGCAGTACTTC	CASSDSAGEQYF
TRBV9	TRBJ1-5	many	NA	TGTGCCAGCAGCGTCGCGGGTCTGAGCAATCAGCCCCAGCATTTT	CASSVAGLSNQPQHF
TRBV9	TRBJ2-5	many	TRBD2	TGTGCCAGCAGCACCGGGACTAGCGGGGGGAACCAAGAGACCCAGTACTTC	CASSTGTSGGNQETQYF
TRBV9	TRBJ2-7	NA	NA	TGTGCCAGCAGCGTAGGGGCCGGGGGCAGGGGAGTGTCCTACGAGCAGTACTTC	CASSVGAGGRGVSYEQYF
TRBV9	TRBJ1-2	medium-sized	NA	TGTGCCAGCAGCGGGGGGTTATCCTATGGCTACACCTTC	CASSGGLSYGYTF
TRBV9	TRBJ2-2	many	TRBD2	TGTGCCAGCAGGGGACTAGCGGGGAACACCGGGGAGCTGTTTTTT	CASRGLAGNTGELFF
TRBV9	TRBJ2-3	many	TRBD2	TGTGCCAGCAGCGAGACTAGCGGGGGAGGAGATACGCAGTATTTT	CASSETSGGGDTQYF
TRBV9	TRBJ1-3	many	NA	TGTGCCAGCAGCGTCTTGGACAGCTCTGGAAACACCATATATTTT	CASSVLDSSGNTIYF
TRBV9	TRBJ2-4	many	TRBD2	TGTGCCAGCAGCGGCGCGGGACTAGCGGGAGACATTCAGTACTTC	CASSGAGLAGDIQYF
TRBV9	TRBJ2-1	many	TRBD1	TGTGCCAGCAGCTCGACCTTGGGACAAGGGGGCGACAATGAGCAGTTCTTC	CASSSTLGQGGDNEQFF
TRBV9	TRBJ2-3	many	TRBD2	TGTGCCAGCAGCGTAGGGACTAGCCTCGATACGCAGTATTTT	CASSVGTSLDTQYF
TRBV9	TRBJ2-1	many	TRBD1	TGTGCCAGCAGCCCCCGGACAGGGGGCTACAATGAGCAGTTCTTC	CASSPRTGGYNEQFF
TRBV9	TRBJ2-7	many	NA	TGTGCCAGCAGCGTAGGAGCAACGCCGAGCTCCTACGAGCAGTACTTC	CASSVGATPSSYEQYF
TRBV9	TRBJ2-3	NA	NA	TGTGCCAGCAGCGCAGAACTAGCTACAGCAGATACGCAGTATTTT	CASSAELATADTQYF
TRBV9	TRBJ2-7	many	NA	TGTGCCAGCAGCTACCAGGGACGACCCTACGAGCAGTACTTC	CASSYQGRPYEQYF
TRBV9	TRBJ2-5	many	TRBD2	TGTGCCAGCAGCGTAGCTGCGGGGGAGAGGGAGACCCAGTACTTC	CASSVAAGERETQYF
TRBV9	TRBJ2-2	many	NA	TGTGCCAGCAGCGTTGACCCTACTGGGGAGCTGTTTTTT	CASSVDPTGELFF
TRBV9	TRBJ2-5	many	NA	TGTGCCAGCAGCGTAGATGGGAGGACACAAGAGACCCAGTACTTC	CASSVDGRTQETQYF
TRBV9	TRBJ2-3	many	NA	TGTGCCAGCAGCGTGGACAGTTTCACAGATACGCAGTATTTT	CASSVDSFTDTQYF
TRBV9	TRBJ1-1	many	NA	TGTGCCAGCAGCGTAGGTAGTCTGAACACTGAAGCTTTCTTT	CASSVGSLNTEAFF
TRBV9	TRBJ1-2	many	NA	TGTGCCAGCAGCCTTTTATATGGCTACACCTTC	CASSLLYGYTF
TRBV9	TRBJ2-5	many	NA	TGTGCCAGCAGCGTAGCGGGCAGTCAAGAGACCCAGTACTTC	CASSVAGSQETQYF
TRBV9	TRBJ1-4	many	NA	TGTGCCAGCAGCGTAGATGGACAGCTTCCTTTGGGTGAAAAACTGTTTTTT	CASSVDGQLPLGEKLFF
TRBV9	TRBJ2-1	many	TRBD2	TGTGCCAGCAGCGTAGGACTAGCGGGGGGGAATGAGCAGTTCTTC	CASSVGLAGGNEQFF
TRBV9	TRBJ1-2	many	TRBD1	TGTGCCAGCAGGGCAGGGGGCGACTATGGCTACACCTTC	CASRAGGDYGYTF
TRBV9	TRBJ1-2	many	NA	TGTGCCAGCAGCGTAGACAGCAGCTATGGCTACACCTTC	CASSVDSSYGYTF
TRBV9	TRBJ2-1	many	TRBD2	TGTGCCAGCAGTAAATCGATAGCGGGGGGTTCCTACAATGAGCAGTTCTTC	CASSKSIAGGSYNEQFF
TRBV9	TRBJ2-7	NA	NA	TGTGCCAGCGTAGGCCCGTCCTCCTACGAGCAGTACTTC	CASVGPSSYEQYF
TRBV9	TRBJ2-7	many	NA	TGTGCCAGCAGCGTTTGGGGGCAAAGCGAGCAGTACTTC	CASSVWGQSEQYF
TRBV9	TRBJ2-7	many	TRBD1	TGTGCCAGCAGCCCACAGGGGTATGGCTCCTACGAGCAGTACTTC	CASSPQGYGSYEQYF
TRBV9	TRBJ2-2	many	NA	TGTGCCAGCAGCTCCCGACTATCCGGGGAGCTGTTTTTT	CASSSRLSGELFF